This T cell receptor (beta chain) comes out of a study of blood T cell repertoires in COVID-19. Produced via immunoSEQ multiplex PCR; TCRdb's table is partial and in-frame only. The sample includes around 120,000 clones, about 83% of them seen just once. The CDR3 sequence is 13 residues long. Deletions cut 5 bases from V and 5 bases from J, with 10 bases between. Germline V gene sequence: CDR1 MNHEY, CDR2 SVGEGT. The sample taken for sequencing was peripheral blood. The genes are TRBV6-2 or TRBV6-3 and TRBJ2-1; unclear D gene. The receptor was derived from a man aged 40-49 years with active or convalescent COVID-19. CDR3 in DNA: TGTGCCAGCAGTGTCGGTGCGAACAATGAGCAGTTCTTC. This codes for CASSVGANNEQFF.